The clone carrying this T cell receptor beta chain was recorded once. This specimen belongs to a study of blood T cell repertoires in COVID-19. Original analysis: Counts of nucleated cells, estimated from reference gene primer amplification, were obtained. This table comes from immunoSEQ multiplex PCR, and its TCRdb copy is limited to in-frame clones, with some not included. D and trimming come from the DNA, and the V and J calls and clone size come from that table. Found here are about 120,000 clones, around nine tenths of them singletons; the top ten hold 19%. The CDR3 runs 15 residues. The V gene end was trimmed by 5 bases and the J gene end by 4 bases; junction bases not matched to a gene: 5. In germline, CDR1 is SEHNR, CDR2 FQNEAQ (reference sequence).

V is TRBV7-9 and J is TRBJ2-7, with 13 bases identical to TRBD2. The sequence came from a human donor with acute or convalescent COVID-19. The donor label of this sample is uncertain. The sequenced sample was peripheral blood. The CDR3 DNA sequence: TGTGCCAGCAGCCGGACTAGCGGGGGTTATTACGAGCAGTACTTC. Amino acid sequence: CASSRTSGGYYEQYF.